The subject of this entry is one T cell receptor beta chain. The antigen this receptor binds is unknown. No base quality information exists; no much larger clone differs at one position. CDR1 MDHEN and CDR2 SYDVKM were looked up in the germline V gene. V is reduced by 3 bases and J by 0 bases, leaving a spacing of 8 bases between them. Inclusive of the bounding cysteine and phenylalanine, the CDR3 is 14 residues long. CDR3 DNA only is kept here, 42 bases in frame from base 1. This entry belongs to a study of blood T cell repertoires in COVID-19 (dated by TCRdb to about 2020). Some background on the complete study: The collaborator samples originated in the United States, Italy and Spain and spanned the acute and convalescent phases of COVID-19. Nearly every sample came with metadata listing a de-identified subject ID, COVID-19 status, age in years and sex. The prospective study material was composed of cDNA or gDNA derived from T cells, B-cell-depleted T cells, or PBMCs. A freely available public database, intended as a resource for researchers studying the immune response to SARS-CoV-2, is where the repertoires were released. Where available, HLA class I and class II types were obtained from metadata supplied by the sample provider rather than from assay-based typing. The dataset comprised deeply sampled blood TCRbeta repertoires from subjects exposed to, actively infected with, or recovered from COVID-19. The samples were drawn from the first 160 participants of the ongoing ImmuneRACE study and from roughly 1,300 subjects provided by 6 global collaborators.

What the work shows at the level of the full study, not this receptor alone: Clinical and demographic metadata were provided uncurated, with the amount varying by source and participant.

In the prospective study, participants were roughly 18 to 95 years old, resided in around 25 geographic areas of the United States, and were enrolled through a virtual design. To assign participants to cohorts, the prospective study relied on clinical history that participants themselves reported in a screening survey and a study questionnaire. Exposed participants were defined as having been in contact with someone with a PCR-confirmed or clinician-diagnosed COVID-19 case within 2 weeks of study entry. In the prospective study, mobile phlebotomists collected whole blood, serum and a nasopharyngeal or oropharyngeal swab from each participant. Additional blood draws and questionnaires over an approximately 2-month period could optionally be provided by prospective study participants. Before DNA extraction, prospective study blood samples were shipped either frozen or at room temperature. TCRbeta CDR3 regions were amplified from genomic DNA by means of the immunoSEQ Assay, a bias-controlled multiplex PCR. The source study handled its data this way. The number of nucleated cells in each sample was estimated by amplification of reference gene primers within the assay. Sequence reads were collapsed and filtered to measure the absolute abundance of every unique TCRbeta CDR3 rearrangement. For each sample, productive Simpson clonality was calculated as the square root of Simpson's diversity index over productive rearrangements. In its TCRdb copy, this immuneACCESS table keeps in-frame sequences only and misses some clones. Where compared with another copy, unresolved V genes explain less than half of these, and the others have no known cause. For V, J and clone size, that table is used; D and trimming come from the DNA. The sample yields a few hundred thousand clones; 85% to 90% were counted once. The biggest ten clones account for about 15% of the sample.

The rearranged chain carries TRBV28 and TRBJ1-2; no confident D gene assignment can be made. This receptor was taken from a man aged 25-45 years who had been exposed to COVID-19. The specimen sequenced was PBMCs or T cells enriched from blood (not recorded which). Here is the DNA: TGTGCCAGCAGTTTGGGCCAAGCTAACTATGGCTACACCTTC. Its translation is CASSLGQANYGYTF.